The 27 T cell receptor beta chains below all came from one sample that was sequenced in a study of blood T cell repertoires in COVID-19. The data were produced by immunoSEQ multiplex PCR, yet TCRdb's version contains in-frame clones alone and is incomplete. The table lists 150,000 or so clones, about 87% of them singletons. The source material was peripheral blood. The receptors come from a human donor in a cohort sampled during active COVID-19.

This chain connects TRBV7-2 to TRBJ2-5; D ambiguous. Between the trimmed V and J ends, which lost 5 bases and 0 bases, there was a span of 22 bases. The germline V gene has CDR1 SGHTA and CDR2 FQGNSA. There are 18 residues in the CDR3. For the CDR3, the DNA is TGTGCCAGCAGCGTCGGCGGCCTATACGATCTGTACCAAGAGACCCAGTACTTC. Protein sequence: CASSVGGLYDLYQETQYF.

The chain links TRBV7-2 to TRBJ2-3, with a possible D match to TRBD2 (6 bases). From germline, CDR1 is SGHTA and CDR2 FQGNSA. The ends were cut back, 3 bases at V and 0 bases at J, with 10 bases in the middle. This CDR3 region has 15 residues. The CDR3, as DNA: TGTGCCAGCAGCTTGGGGGGTCCTAGCACAGATACGCAGTATTTT. Amino acids: CASSLGGPSTDTQYF.

The rearrangement joins TRBV11-2 to TRBJ1-2; unclear D gene. The CDR3 loop spans 13 amino acids. With 1 base removed from V and 10 bases from J, the gap between germline ends came to 13 bases. Germline lookup yields CDR1 SGHAT and CDR2 FQNNGV. The CDR3 nucleotides read TGTGCCAGCAGCTTAGTTGCGGAGACCTTCTACACCTTC. This sequence encodes CASSLVAETFYTF. The full variable domain, rest sourced from reference TRBV11-2 and TRBJ1-2, is EAGVAQSPRYKIIEKRQSVAFWCNPISGHATLYWYQQILGQGPKLLIQFQNNGVVDDSQLPKDRFSAERLKGVDSTLKIQPAKLEDSAVYLCASSLVAETFYTFGSGTRLTVV.

The chain is built from TRBV5-1 and TRBJ2-2; 7 positions agree with TRBD1. The ends lost 7 bases at V and 0 bases at J; junction bases unmatched: 6. This CDR3 comprises 15 residues. Germline V lookup: CDR1 SGHRS, CDR2 YFSETQ. The CDR3 protein is CASARGTANTGELFF. In DNA form, the CDR3 reads TGCGCCAGCGCACGAGGGACAGCGAACACCGGGGAGCTGTTTTTT.

Points on this clone: Other DNA sequences from this sample encode an identical CDR3 as well. V and J are TRBV9 and TRBJ2-1; tentative D call: TRBD2 (5 bases). The CDR3 is 13 amino acids. Germline lookup yields CDR1 SGDLS and CDR2 YYNGEE. V lost 0 bases and J lost 7, with 8 bases in between. CDR3 DNA sequence: TGTGCCAGCAGCGTAGATCGGGGAAATGAGCAGTTCTTC. This gives the protein CASSVDRGNEQFF.

This clone has only one observation. The rearrangement joins TRBV7-9 to TRBJ1-1; D is possibly TRBD1 (6 bases). Trimming took off 2 bases at V and 6 bases at J, with 13 bases between the two ends. Per germline, CDR1 SEHNR and CDR2 FQNEAQ (reference sequence). The CDR3 is 14 residues long. DNA of the CDR3: TGTGCCAGCAGCTTACAGGGGAATATAGCTGAAGCTTTCTTT. Translating it yields CASSLQGNIAEAFF. Drawing the rest from reference TRBV7-9 and TRBJ1-1, the complete variable domain is DTGVSQNPRHKITKRGQNVTFRCDPISEHNRLYWYRQTLGQGPEFLTYFQNEAQLEKSRLLSDRFSAERPKGSFSTLEIQRTEQGDSAMYLCASSLQGNIAEAFFGQGTRLTVV.

This clone was detected only once. V gene TRBV19 combines with J gene TRBJ1-2, with D maybe TRBD1 (5 bases). The germline V gene encodes CDR1 LNHDA and CDR2 SQIVND (reference sequence). The CDR3 contains 13 residues. V was trimmed by 6 bases and J by 6 bases, leaving 14 bases between them. The CDR3 region has the DNA TGTGCCAGTAGGCAGGACACCAGCCATGGCTACACCTTC. This encodes CASRQDTSHGYTF.

A word on this clone: At the DNA level, this CDR3 is encoded by other sequences in the same sample as well. V gene TRBV2 combines with J gene TRBJ1-6; TRBD1 aligns across 9 bases. Germline CDR1 SNHLY, CDR2 FYNNEI. The CDR3 has 15 amino acids. With V trimmed by 6 bases and J by 3 bases, 3 bases remained unmatched. CDR3 bases: TGTGCCAGCAGCGGGGGACAGGGCTATAATTCACCCCTCCACTTT. Residues: CASSGGQGYNSPLHF.

The J gene is TRBJ2-7, the V gene TRBV6-5, with D perhaps TRBD1 (5 bases). Between the trimmed V and J ends, which lost 7 bases and 4 bases, there was a span of 11 bases. This CDR3 has 12 amino acids. Germline CDR1 reads MNHEY; CDR2 reads SVGAGI. CDR3 sequence (DNA): TGTGCCAGCACCCCTCCAGGGTACGAGCAGTACGTC. Protein sequence: CASTPPGYEQYV.

The CDR3 coding sequence is TGTGCCAGCAGCTTAGCTCCAGGGACAGGGATAAACTACGAGCAGTACGTC. This gives the protein CASSLAPGTGINYEQYV. The rearrangement links TRBV7-2 to TRBJ2-7; 9 positions agree with TRBD1. The CDR3 runs to 17 residues. Germline values: CDR1 SGHTA, CDR2 FQGNSA. The ends lost 0 bases at V and 3 bases at J; junction bases unmatched: 9.

J is TRBJ1-1 and V is TRBV11-2, with a tentative D call TRBD1 (5 bases). Per the germline V gene, CDR1 is SGHAT and CDR2 is FQNNGV. V lost 1 base and J 1 base, leaving 16 bases between the germline ends. This CDR3 comprises 17 residues. The CDR3 is CASSLGYWEGPNTEAFF. Written as DNA, the CDR3 is TGTGCCAGCAGCTTAGGATACTGGGAGGGACCGAACACTGAAGCTTTCTTT.

This clone occurred once. The chain employs TRBV6-2 or TRBV6-3 and TRBJ2-4; possible D gene TRBD1, 6 bases. Germline V lookup: CDR1 MNHEY, CDR2 SVGEGT. The CDR3 is made up of 15 amino acids. V lost 6 bases, J lost 6 bases, and 18 bases lay in between. The CDR3 sequence is CASSNSRGLGNIQYF. CDR3 coding DNA: TGTGCCAGCAGCAATAGCAGGGGATTAGGAAACATTCAGTACTTC.

This chain joins TRBV5-1 and TRBJ1-6, with D perhaps TRBD1 (5 bases). The V and J ends lost 3 bases and 8 bases respectively, with 12 bases between them. This CDR3 has 14 residues. Germline V gene lookup returns CDR1 SGHRS and CDR2 YFSETQ. Here the CDR3 DNA reads TGCGCCAGCAGCTCGGGACTACTAGATTCACCCCTCCACTTT. This sequence encodes CASSSGLLDSPLHF. Full variable domain (rest looked up from reference TRBV5-1 and TRBJ1-6): KAGVTQTPRYLIKTRGQQVTLSCSPISGHRSVSWYQQTPGQGLQFLFEYFSETQRNKGNFPGRFSGRQFSNSRSEMNVSTLELGDSALYLCASSSGLLDSPLHFGNGTRLTVT.

The chain recombines TRBV6-5 with TRBJ1-2; 12 bases are a match to TRBD1. This CDR3 is 15 amino acids long. Germline V gives CDR1 MNHEY, CDR2 SVGAGI. V shed 5 bases and J 5 bases; nucleotides not matched to a gene: 6. For the CDR3, the DNA is TGTGCCAGCAGTCCCGAGGGACAGGGGGCTTATGGCTACACCTTC. Its protein is CASSPEGQGAYGYTF.

The rearrangement joins TRBV7-2 to TRBJ1-2, with D possibly matching TRBD1 (5 bases). V gave up 2 bases and J gave up 7 bases, with 17 bases separating them. This CDR3 has 15 amino acids. Germline CDR1 is SGHTA and CDR2 is FQGNSA. The DNA of the CDR3 is TGTGCCAGCAGCTTAATTTGGGCCGGGGGAGGTGGCTACACCTTC. It translates to CASSLIWAGGGGYTF.

J is TRBJ1-1 and V is TRBV5-6, with 8 bases lining up with TRBD1. This CDR3 has 18 residues. Germline V gene lookup returns CDR1 SGHDT and CDR2 YYEEEE. With V trimmed by 2 bases and J by 0 bases, 12 bases remained unmatched. The CDR3 DNA reads as TGTGCCAGCAGCTTCTACTCCGGGACAGGTTTTATGAACACTGAAGCTTTCTTT. It codes for CASSFYSGTGFMNTEAFF.

In its sample, this clone was seen once. The chain carries TRBV30 and TRBJ1-2; a weak D match, TRBD1 (6 bases). CDR1 and CDR2 (germline): GTSNPN, SVGIG (reference sequence). V lost 3 bases and J lost 2, with 13 bases in between. The length of the CDR3 is 14 residues. The CDR3 loop reads CAWSADSLNYGYTF. CDR3 DNA sequence: TGTGCCTGGAGCGCGGACAGCCTCAACTATGGCTACACCTTC.

This clone was found a few times. The rearrangement uses TRBV9 and TRBJ2-7; TRBD1 is a possible D gene (6 bases). Looked up from germline, CDR1 is SGDLS and CDR2 is YYNGEE. The CDR3 is 17 amino acids. Trimming stripped 3 bases from V and 6 bases from J, with 25 bases between. The CDR3 sequence is CASSANPLGTPPGEQYF. CDR3 nucleotide sequence: TGTGCCAGCAGCGCCAACCCCCTCGGGACACCCCCGGGCGAGCAGTACTTC.

J is TRBJ2-7 and V is TRBV19; D is undetermined. V was cut by 5 bases and J by 1 base, with 9 bases left in between. Germline CDR1 and CDR2: LNHDA and SQIVND (reference sequence). This CDR3 spans 13 amino acids. The CDR3 sequence: CASSFPGSYEQYF. The CDR3 DNA follows: TGTGCCAGTAGTTTCCCCGGGTCCTACGAGCAGTACTTC.

The V gene is TRBV7-6, the J gene TRBJ1-5; TRBD1 agrees at 7 bases. J lost 6 bases, V lost 1 base, and 6 bases had no gene match. The CDR3 has 15 amino acids. Per germline, CDR1 SGHVS and CDR2 FNYEAQ. Written as DNA, the CDR3 is TGTGCCAGCAGCTTAGATCCGGACAGGACTCAGCCCCAGCATTTT. Encoded protein: CASSLDPDRTQPQHF.

This chain joins TRBV28 and TRBJ1-6, with 8 bases lining up with TRBD1. Germline values: CDR1 MDHEN, CDR2 SYDVKM. The CDR3 covers 15 residues. J lost 7 bases, V lost 6 bases, and 8 bases had no gene match. The chain's CDR3 is CASRNPQGANSPLHF. The CDR3 coding sequence is TGTGCCAGCAGAAACCCCCAGGGGGCAAATTCACCCCTCCACTTT.

The chain employs TRBV19 and TRBJ2-1; 7 bases are shared with TRBD1. This CDR3 comprises 13 residues. V gave up 6 bases and J gave up 6 bases; unmatched junction bases: 5. Germline CDR1 LNHDA, CDR2 SQIVND (reference sequence). CDR3 DNA: TGTGCCAGTAGAAACAGGGGTTCCAATGAGCAGTTCTTC. Residues: CASRNRGSNEQFF. The variable domain in full, completed from reference TRBV19 and TRBJ2-1, reads DGGITQSPKYLFRKEGQNVTLSCEQNLNHDAMYWYRQDPGQGLRLIYYSQIVNDFQKGDIAEGYSVSREKKESFPLTVTSAQKNPTAFYLCASRNRGSNEQFFGPGTRLTVL.

The chain uses TRBV20-1 and TRBJ1-2; 7 bases map to TRBD1. This CDR3 has 11 residues. Germline V gives CDR1 DFQATT, CDR2 SNEGSKA (reference sequence). After removal of 5 bases from V and 8 bases from J, the junction contained 5 bases not matched to a gene. For the CDR3, the DNA is TGCAGTGCTGTTGACAGGGTCGGCTACACCTTC. It is translated as CSAVDRVGYTF.

V usage is TRBV28 and J usage is TRBJ1-3; 7 bases map to TRBD1. CDR1 and CDR2 from the germline V gene are MDHEN and SYDVKM. The CDR3 covers 14 residues. V lost 6 bases to trimming and J lost 4 bases; unmatched junction nucleotides: 6. CDR3 sequence reads: CASSPTGHGNTIYF. The CDR3 DNA follows: TGTGCCAGCAGCCCGACAGGGCACGGAAACACCATATATTTT.

The V and J genes are TRBV28 and TRBJ1-1, with D possibly being TRBD1 (6 bases). Germline V gene data show CDR1 as MDHEN and CDR2 as SYDVKM. The CDR3 runs 14 residues. Between the trimmed V and J ends, which lost 4 bases and 6 bases, there was a span of 15 bases. Here the CDR3 reads CASSSRGRYAEAFF. Here the CDR3 DNA reads TGTGCCAGCAGTTCCAGGGGCAGGTACGCTGAAGCTTTCTTT.

The chain uses TRBV6-4 and TRBJ1-1; D remains ambiguous. This CDR3 has 13 amino acids. The germline V gene has CDR1 MRHNA and CDR2 SNTAGT. V gave up 4 bases and J gave up 1 base, with 7 bases separating them. CDR3 nucleotide sequence: TGTGCCAGCAGTGTGGAGAGGAACACTGAAGCTTTCTTT. It yields the protein CASSVERNTEAFF.

The chain joins TRBV18 to TRBJ2-6; D is ambiguous. The germline V and J ends were trimmed by 6 bases and 3 bases, with 6 bases remaining between them. The germline V gene has CDR1 KGHSH and CDR2 LQKENI. The CDR3 spans 13 residues. The CDR3 here is CASSPVGANVLTF. The CDR3 coding sequence is TGTGCCAGCTCCCCGGTTGGGGCCAACGTCCTGACTTTC.